This T cell receptor (beta chain) appears in the sequencing data of a study of T-cell memory formation after mild COVID-19. Study-wide results and caveats: Among CD4+ contracting clones, most were CM and EM, and CD8+ ones EMRA. Second-wave clones reaching peak frequency on day 37 lacked confirmed SARS-CoV-2 specificity.

Researchers used 5'RACE with constant-segment primers to make TCR alpha and TCR beta cDNA libraries that carry sample barcodes and UMIs. One entry per CDR3 protein, called by TCRdb with MiXCR from the 5' RACE reads. The sample lists some 300,000 distinct CDR3 sequences; roughly 20% were seen once. Germline assignment: CDR1 KGHSH and CDR2 LQKENI. The CDR3 contains 17 residues. V lost 4 bases and J lost 5; bases outside the gene matches: 13. As to this clonotype: Its antigen is not known.

The receptor comes from a man between 18 and 35 years old who had mild COVID-19 (a few samples of this study predate the infection). Cell type and time point are not known. The chain is built from TRBV18 and TRBJ1-2, with 10 bases matching TRBD1. The sequencing sample was made of PBMCs or a T cell subset sorted from them (not recorded which). The CDR3 bases are TGTGCCAGCTCACGGCGGGGGACAGGGGAAGGATGGTATGGCTACACCTTC. This encodes CASSRRGTGEGWYGYTF.